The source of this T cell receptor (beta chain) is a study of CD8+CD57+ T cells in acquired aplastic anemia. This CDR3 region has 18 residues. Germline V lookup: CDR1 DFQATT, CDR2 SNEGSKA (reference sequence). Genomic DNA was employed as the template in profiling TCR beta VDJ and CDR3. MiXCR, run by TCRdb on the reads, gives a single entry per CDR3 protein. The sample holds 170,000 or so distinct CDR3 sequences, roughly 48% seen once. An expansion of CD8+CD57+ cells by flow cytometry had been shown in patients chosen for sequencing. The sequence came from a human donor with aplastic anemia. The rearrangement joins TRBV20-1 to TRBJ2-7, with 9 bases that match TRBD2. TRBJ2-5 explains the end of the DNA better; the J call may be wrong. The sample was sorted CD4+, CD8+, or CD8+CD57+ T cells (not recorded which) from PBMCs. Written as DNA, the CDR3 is TGCAGTGCTAGAGCTGAGGCGGTAGCGGGGGCGCGGCGAGAGACCCAGTACTTC. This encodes CSARAEAVAGARRETQYF.